The present TCR beta chain was sequenced within a study of spatial heterogeneity in lung cancer. Study at large: Raw sequencing reads included, on average, more than ten appearances of each unique TCR and UMI combination.

This clonotype was seen at least ten times. Using its own MiXCR run on the 5' RACE reads, TCRdb lists one record per CDR3 protein. The sample shows roughly 30,000 distinct CDR3 sequences, around 9.3% of them seen only once. Time point noted: blood at routine non-recurrence follow-up after resection. Researchers sequenced whole RNA taken from tumor, nontumor lung or frozen PBMC without sorting. This TCR came from a female donor with early-stage non-small cell lung cancer. Sequenced material: PBMCs, taken at follow-up.

CDR3 sequence (DNA): TGTGCCAGCAGCTTAGTTGGGGGCGGCTCACCCCTCCACTTT. This translates into CASSLVGGGSPLHF. The chain couples TRBV7-2 to TRBJ1-6; tentatively, D is TRBD1 (6 bases). Trimming removed 1 base at V and 10 bases at J, with 11 bases between. Germline values: CDR1 SGHTA, CDR2 FQGNSA. The CDR3 consists of 14 residues.